The source of this TCR beta chain is a study of CXCR3-negative and CXCR3-positive naive CD8 T cells (dated by TCRdb to between 2019 and 2020). For the study in its entirety: In total, about 150 million TRB reads were obtained, or roughly 1.5 +/- 0.3 million reads per library. Diversity and physicochemical repertoire analyses covered under twelve donors pooled from two independent experiments. TRBV-TRBJ cluster analysis included naive subsets from a handful of donors and memory cells from 3 donors.

Sequencing relied on a NextSeq 550. The Human TCR Profiling Kit (MiLaboratory) was used to make UMI-labeled 5' RACE TRB cDNA libraries. cDNA synthesis used the entire amount of extracted RNA, and PCR amplification then used the entire amount of cDNA produced. The libraries were made side by side, with each library going through the same number of PCR cycles. For the original study's pipeline: With a requirement of at least two reads per UMI, MIGEC and MiXCR extracted about 50,000 +/- 10,000 unique UMI-labeled TRB cDNA molecules per library. Each library averaged about 40,000 +/- 10,000 functional in-frame TRB CDR3 nucleotide clonotypes without stop codons. Diversity metrics, including normalized Shannon-Wiener and Chao1, were computed in VDJtools after downsampling to 5000 UMI-labeled TRB molecules per sample. For the central five CDR3 residues, VDJtools calculated physicochemical properties weighted by clonotype size, namely interaction energy, strength, volume and Kidera factor 4. The reads were reprocessed in TCRdb, with one entry per CDR3 protein sequence and no accompanying DNA. What appears here as the V and J calls and clone size reflects TCRdb's work, not the paper's. In this sample's table one finds roughly 59,000 distinct CDR3 sequences. Approximately 0.71% of the sample is held by the ten biggest clonotypes.

The CDR3 holds 17 amino acids from the cysteine to the phenylalanine. No DNA was logged. The CDR1 and CDR2 encoded by the germline V gene (reference sequence) are SEHNR and FQNEAQ. General findings and caveats noted by the study authors: Because CXCR3 expression was partially decreased after cryopreservation, freshly isolated PBMCs were used for most assays. Because surface CD5, which is linked to self-reactivity in mice, was comparable between the naive subsets, TCR interaction strength was also inferred from the physicochemical properties of TRB CDR3s. TRB CDR3s from CXCR3-positive naive cells showed higher hydrophobicity (lower Kidera factor 4), lower energy, and higher strength and volume indices than CXCR3-negative naive cells. TRBV-TRBJ usage was similar between naive CXCR3-negative and CXCR3-positive cells from the same donor, while memory cells showed distinct patterns. Repertoire diversity was comparably high in both naive subsets but much lower in memory CD8+ T cells.

For each CD8+ T cell subset, flow sorting was done in triplicate, and a few hundred thousand cells per subset went directly into RLT lysis buffer. To exclude memory contaminants, naive CD8+ T cells were stringently defined as CD45RO-CCR7+CD27+CD95-. Standard density gradient centrifugation was used to isolate peripheral blood mononuclear cells from buffy coats. A FACSAria III was used to flow-sort naive CD8+ T cells into CXCR3-negative and CXCR3-positive populations. An RNeasy Mini Kit was used to extract total RNA from the sorted cells. Note on this clonotype: Its antigen is still unknown.

The sequencing input was naive CXCR3+ CD8+ T cells from blood. The intended sense of this specimen's cell subset or site label: CD45RO-CCR7+CD27+CD95- naive CD8+ T cells expressing CXCR3 (TNR3+). The TCR was taken from a human donor in good health. Some clones in this sample may be carry-over from other donors' samples. The chain is assembled from TRBV7-9 and TRBJ2-3; TCRdb proposes TRBD2, but this gene call is untestable without DNA. The CDR3 reads as follows: CASSLPGTSVFTDTQYF.